This T cell receptor beta chain comes out of a study of blood T cell repertoires in COVID-19. Study at large: The samples span acute and convalescent COVID-19 from the United States, Italy and Spain. T cells, B-cell-depleted T cells, or PBMCs provided the cDNA or gDNA that served as material.

Original data processing: Estimated nucleated cell counts came from reference gene primer amplification. Assay used: immunoSEQ multiplex PCR; TCRdb lists only in-frame clones, some missing. Clonal size and the V and J genes are those of that table, whereas D and trimming came from the DNA. Of around 220,000 clones in the sample, roughly 87% were seen once. The CDR3 spans 16 residues. Germline values: CDR1 KGHSH, CDR2 LQKENI. V was pared by 0 bases and J by 0 bases, with 2 bases of the junction left unmatched. Assignments of participants to cohorts depended upon their own reported clinical history. The chain recombines TRBV18 with TRBJ2-1; 7 bases agree with TRBD2. Sequenced sample: PBMCs or T cells enriched from blood (not recorded which). The receptor was isolated from a woman aged 30 to 39 with acute COVID-19. For the CDR3, the DNA is TGTGCCAGCTCACCACCGCGCGGGAGCTCCTACAATGAGCAGTTCTTC. Protein product: CASSPPRGSSYNEQFF.